These T cell receptor beta chains were read from a single sample in a study of CD8 T cells in ankylosing spondylitis. TCRdb reanalysed the 5' RACE reads using MiXCR and keeps one entry per CDR3 protein. The data contain 150,000 to 200,000 distinct CDR3 sequences, about a sixth of them singletons. Material for sequencing was blood, either unsorted or a sorted T cell fraction (not recorded which). All receptors derive from a male donor with ankylosing spondylitis or in good health (not recorded which). Each CDR3 is given with its conserved first and last residue. Fields, in order: J gene, clone size, V gene, CDR3 length, D gene, CDR3 DNA, CDR3 protein. A D gene is named only where the DNA matches it firmly. Some rows mark clone size as missing; the rest say once, few, many or name a class of expanded clone.

J: TRBJ2-7
size: many
V: TRBV20-1
length: 17
D: TRBD1
DNA: TGCAGTGCTAGAGATAGTGCCTTAGGGACAGCTTCCTACGAGCAGTACTTC
CDR3: CSARDSALGTASYEQYF

J: TRBJ2-5
size: few
V: TRBV6-1
length: 15
D: TRBD2
DNA: TGTGCCAGCAGTCGTAGCGGGAGGGTACTTCAGACCCAGTACTTC
CDR3: CASSRSGRVLQTQYF

J: TRBJ1-4
size: -
V: TRBV2
length: 13
D: TRBD1
DNA: TGTGCCAGCAGTCGGACAGGGGTCGAAAAACTGTTTTTT
CDR3: CASSRTGVEKLFF

J: TRBJ2-3
size: -
V: TRBV5-1
length: 16
D: TRBD1
DNA: TGCGCCAGCAGCTCAGGGACGACAGGGGGCACAGATACGCAGTATTTT
CDR3: CASSSGTTGGTDTQYF

J: TRBJ2-5
size: many
V: TRBV14
length: 16
D: TRBD1
DNA: TGTGCCAGCAGCCAAGGATCCTTCGGCAGGGGGAAGACCCAGTACTTC
CDR3: CASSQGSFGRGKTQYF

J: TRBJ1-4
size: -
V: TRBV7-9
length: 13
D: -
DNA: TGTGCCAGCAGCTTGGCGGGTCCTGAAAAACTGTTTTTT
CDR3: CASSLAGPEKLFF

J: TRBJ1-2
size: once
V: TRBV23-1
length: 13
D: TRBD1
DNA: TGCGCCAGCAGTCATAAGGGGGCGGATGGCTACACCTTC
CDR3: CASSHKGADGYTF

J: TRBJ2-7
size: many
V: TRBV20-1
length: 14
D: TRBD2
DNA: TGCAGTGCTAGAGACCTAGCGGGAGTCGGGGAGCAGTACTTC
CDR3: CSARDLAGVGEQYF

J: TRBJ1-2
size: few
V: TRBV28
length: 13
D: TRBD1
DNA: TGTGCCAGCACCCTGCGCAGGGGGCTTGGCTACACCTTC
CDR3: CASTLRRGLGYTF

J: TRBJ2-1
size: many
V: TRBV24-1
length: 16
D: TRBD1
DNA: TGTGCCACCAGTGATCGACCGGGACAGGGCTACAATGAGCAGTTCTTC
CDR3: CATSDRPGQGYNEQFF

J: TRBJ1-1
size: many
V: TRBV5-1
length: 14
D: -
DNA: TGCGCCAGCACCCAGTTGGGCCGAGACACTGAAGCTTTCTTT
CDR3: CASTQLGRDTEAFF

J: TRBJ1-1
size: many
V: TRBV12-3/TRBV12-4
length: 12
D: -
DNA: TGTGCCAGCAGCTCTTCGGGCGGGAGAGCTTTCTTT
CDR3: CASSSSGGRAFF

J: TRBJ2-2
size: many
V: TRBV30
length: 16
D: TRBD2
DNA: TGTGCCTGGAGGACCCCACTAGCGGGAGGCCCCGGGGAGCTGTTTTTT
CDR3: CAWRTPLAGGPGELFF

J: TRBJ2-1
size: few
V: TRBV6-1
length: 17
D: TRBD1
DNA: TGTGCCAGCAGGTCGATCCCCGGGGACAGGGGAGGCAATGAGCAGTTCTTC
CDR3: CASRSIPGDRGGNEQFF

J: TRBJ2-3
size: many
V: TRBV29-1
length: 15
D: -
DNA: TGCAGCGTGGTCCGGGACTCAATTGGCACAGATACGCAGTATTTT
CDR3: CSVVRDSIGTDTQYF

J: TRBJ2-7
size: many
V: TRBV12-3/TRBV12-4
length: 15
D: TRBD2
DNA: TGTGCCAGCAGTCCACGGACTAGCGGCCTCTACGAGCAGTACTTC
CDR3: CASSPRTSGLYEQYF

J: TRBJ2-7
size: few
V: TRBV12-3/TRBV12-4
length: 12
D: -
DNA: TGTGCCAGCAGTTTTTCGGGATACGAGCAGTACTTC
CDR3: CASSFSGYEQYF

J: TRBJ2-3
size: many
V: TRBV4-1
length: 15
D: -
DNA: TGCGCCAGCAGCCAAGCGCGGGGAGAGGCAGATACGCAGTATTTT
CDR3: CASSQARGEADTQYF

J: TRBJ1-5
size: -
V: TRBV7-8
length: 15
D: -
DNA: TGTGCCAGCAGCTTAGGCCGCGTGGGTAATCAGCCCCAGCATTTT
CDR3: CASSLGRVGNQPQHF

J: TRBJ1-5
size: many
V: TRBV27
length: 14
D: TRBD1
DNA: TGTGCCAGCAGGACAGGGGGAAGGAATCAGCCCCAGCATTTT
CDR3: CASRTGGRNQPQHF

J: TRBJ1-2
size: -
V: TRBV10-3
length: 14
D: -
DNA: TGTGCCATCAGTGAGTCGCCAGGTATCTATGGCTACACCTTC
CDR3: CAISESPGIYGYTF

J: TRBJ1-1
size: few
V: TRBV10-3
length: 12
D: -
DNA: TGTGCCATCAGCACTCAGGACACTGAAGCTTTCTTT
CDR3: CAISTQDTEAFF

J: TRBJ2-5
size: few
V: TRBV12-3/TRBV12-4
length: 13
D: -
DNA: TGTGCCAGCAGAAGACAAGAACAAGAGACCCAGTACTTC
CDR3: CASRRQEQETQYF

J: TRBJ2-7
size: many
V: TRBV6-5
length: 16
D: -
DNA: TGTGCCAGCAGTTACTCGAGTGCAGGGTTATCCGACGAGCAGTACTTC
CDR3: CASSYSSAGLSDEQYF

J: TRBJ1-1
size: few
V: TRBV6-1
length: 14
D: -
DNA: TGTGCCAGCAAAAGGGACACCGTGGGCACTGAAGCTTTCTTT
CDR3: CASKRDTVGTEAFF

J: TRBJ2-7
size: -
V: TRBV5-6
length: 15
D: -
DNA: TGTGCCAGCAGCCCGGGTACCTTGGTTTCCTACGAGCAGTACTTC
CDR3: CASSPGTLVSYEQYF

J: TRBJ1-5
size: few
V: TRBV5-5
length: 15
D: -
DNA: TGTGCCAGCAGCCGAGGGGCTGCTCCCAATCAGCCCCAGCATTTT
CDR3: CASSRGAAPNQPQHF

J: TRBJ2-1
size: -
V: TRBV27
length: 13
D: -
DNA: TGTGCCAGCAGGGGGTCGTCCTACAATGAGCAGTTCTTC
CDR3: CASRGSSYNEQFF

J: TRBJ2-4
size: many
V: TRBV5-1
length: 18
D: -
DNA: TGCGCCAGCAGTTTGGGGGGCGACGGGGTTCCAGCCAAAAACATTCAGTACTTC
CDR3: CASSLGGDGVPAKNIQYF

J: TRBJ2-7
size: many
V: TRBV5-1
length: 14
D: TRBD1
DNA: TGCGCCAGCAGTTCCGGGACAGGCCACTACGAGCAGTACTTC
CDR3: CASSSGTGHYEQYF

J: TRBJ1-1
size: few
V: TRBV30
length: 14
D: -
DNA: TGTGCCTGGGGCCCTTGGGGGGGCGGCACTGAAGCTTTCTTT
CDR3: CAWGPWGGGTEAFF

J: TRBJ2-7
size: -
V: TRBV5-1
length: 14
D: TRBD2
DNA: TGCGCCAGCAGCAGGGGACTAGCGGGAGAAGAGCAGTACTTC
CDR3: CASSRGLAGEEQYF

J: TRBJ1-3
size: -
V: TRBV29-1
length: 13
D: -
DNA: TGCAGCGTCGGAAAGGGGGTTGGAAACACCATATATTTT
CDR3: CSVGKGVGNTIYF

J: TRBJ1-2
size: many
V: TRBV3-1
length: 14
D: TRBD1
DNA: TGTGCCAGCAGCATGCTGACAGGGTCGAATGGCTACACCTTC
CDR3: CASSMLTGSNGYTF

J: TRBJ1-2
size: -
V: TRBV24-1
length: 13
D: -
DNA: TGTGCCACCAGTGACTCAGGGTCTGGTGGCTACACCTTC
CDR3: CATSDSGSGGYTF

J: TRBJ2-1
size: -
V: TRBV10-3
length: 18
D: -
DNA: TGTGCCATCAGGAGGGGGGCTAGCGGATCACCCATTTACAATGAGCAGTTCTTC
CDR3: CAIRRGASGSPIYNEQFF

J: TRBJ2-1
size: many
V: TRBV20-1
length: 19
D: TRBD2
DNA: TGCAGTGCTAGAGATGGTGAGGCTAGCGGGTTTCGGTCCTACAATGAGCAGTTCTTC
CDR3: CSARDGEASGFRSYNEQFF